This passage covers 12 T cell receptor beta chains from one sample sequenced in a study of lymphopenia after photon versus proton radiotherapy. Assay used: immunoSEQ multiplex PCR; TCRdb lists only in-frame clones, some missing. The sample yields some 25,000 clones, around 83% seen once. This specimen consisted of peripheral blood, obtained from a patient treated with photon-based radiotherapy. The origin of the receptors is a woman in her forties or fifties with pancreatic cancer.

CDR3 DNA sequence: TGTGCCAGCAGCTTAGTTCATACAGGGAGCACAGATACGCAGTATTTT. Translated: CASSLVHTGSTDTQYF. This chain uses TRBV7-2 with TRBJ2-3, with D perhaps matching TRBD1 (6 bases). The CDR3 totals 16 residues. Trimming shortened V by 1 base and J by 0 bases, and 11 bases separated the two germline ends. Germline values: CDR1 SGHTA, CDR2 FQGNSA.

The CDR3 here is CASSPQRRGPSTDTQYF. The CDR3 bases are TGTGCCAGCAGCCCTCAGCGCAGGGGGCCGAGCACAGATACGCAGTATTTT. V gene TRBV9 combines with J gene TRBJ2-3; TRBD1 matches at 8 bases. CDR3 length: 17 amino acids. With V trimmed by 4 bases and J by 0 bases, 10 bases remained unmatched. The germline gives CDR1 SGDLS, CDR2 YYNGEE.

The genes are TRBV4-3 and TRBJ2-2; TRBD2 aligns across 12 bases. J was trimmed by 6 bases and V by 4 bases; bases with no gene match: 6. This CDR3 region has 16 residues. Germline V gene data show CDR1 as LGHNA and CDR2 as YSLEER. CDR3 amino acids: CASSLRLAGEAGELFF. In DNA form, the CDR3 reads TGCGCCAGCAGCCTTAGACTAGCGGGAGAGGCCGGGGAGCTGTTTTTT.

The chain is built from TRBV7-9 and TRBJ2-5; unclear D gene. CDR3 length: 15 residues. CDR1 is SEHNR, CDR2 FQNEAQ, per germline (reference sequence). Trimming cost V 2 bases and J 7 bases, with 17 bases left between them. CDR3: CASSLIGNGLGTQYF. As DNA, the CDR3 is TGTGCCAGCAGCTTAATAGGAAATGGTTTGGGGACCCAGTACTTC. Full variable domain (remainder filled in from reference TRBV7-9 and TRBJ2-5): DTGVSQNPRHKITKRGQNVTFRCDPISEHNRLYWYRQTLGQGPEFLTYFQNEAQLEKSRLLSDRFSAERPKGSFSTLEIQRTEQGDSAMYLCASSLIGNGLGTQYFGPGTRLLVL.

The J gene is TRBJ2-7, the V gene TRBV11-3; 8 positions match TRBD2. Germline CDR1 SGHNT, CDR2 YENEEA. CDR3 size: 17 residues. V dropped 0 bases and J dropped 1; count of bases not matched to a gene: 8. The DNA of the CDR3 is TGTGCCAGCAGCTTAGATAGGCGCGGGAGGCCATCCTACGAGCAGTACTTC. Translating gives CASSLDRRGRPSYEQYF.

CDR3 sequence reads: CASSKGGDKSYEQYF. In nucleotides, the CDR3 is TGTGCCAGCAGCAAAGGGGGGGACAAATCCTACGAGCAGTACTTC. V usage is TRBV21-1 and J usage is TRBJ2-7. TRBV21-1 is a documented pseudogene. The CDR3 has 15 residues.

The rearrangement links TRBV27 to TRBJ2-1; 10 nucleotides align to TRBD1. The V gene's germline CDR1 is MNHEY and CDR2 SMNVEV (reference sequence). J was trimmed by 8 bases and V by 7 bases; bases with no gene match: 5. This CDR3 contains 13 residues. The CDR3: CASTPDRGHEQFF. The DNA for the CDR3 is TGTGCCAGCACCCCCGACAGGGGGCATGAGCAGTTCTTC.

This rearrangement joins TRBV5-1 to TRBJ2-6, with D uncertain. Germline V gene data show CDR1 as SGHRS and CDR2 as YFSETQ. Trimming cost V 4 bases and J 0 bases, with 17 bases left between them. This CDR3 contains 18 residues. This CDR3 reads CASSPLIGRTSGANVLTF. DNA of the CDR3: TGCGCCAGCAGCCCCCTGATCGGACGGACCTCTGGGGCCAACGTCCTGACTTTC. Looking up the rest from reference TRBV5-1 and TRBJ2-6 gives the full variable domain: KAGVTQTPRYLIKTRGQQVTLSCSPISGHRSVSWYQQTPGQGLQFLFEYFSETQRNKGNFPGRFSGRQFSNSRSEMNVSTLELGDSALYLCASSPLIGRTSGANVLTFGAGSRLTVL.

The CDR3 here is CASSLGLAGGFTTYEQYF. In DNA, the CDR3 is TGCGCCAGCAGCCTTGGACTAGCGGGAGGATTTACAACCTACGAGCAGTACTTC. This chain connects TRBV5-1 to TRBJ2-7, with TRBD2 matching over 14 bases. From germline, CDR1 is SGHRS and CDR2 YFSETQ. Losses at the gene ends were 4 bases for V and 2 bases for J; bases not matched to a gene: 11. This CDR3 contains 18 residues.

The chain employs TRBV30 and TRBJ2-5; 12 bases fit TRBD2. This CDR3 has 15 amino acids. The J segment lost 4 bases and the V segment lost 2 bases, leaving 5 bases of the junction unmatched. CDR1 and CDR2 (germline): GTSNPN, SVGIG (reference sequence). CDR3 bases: TGTGCCTGGAGTCCACCGGGACTAGCGGGAGAGACCCAGTACTTC. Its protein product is CAWSPPGLAGETQYF.

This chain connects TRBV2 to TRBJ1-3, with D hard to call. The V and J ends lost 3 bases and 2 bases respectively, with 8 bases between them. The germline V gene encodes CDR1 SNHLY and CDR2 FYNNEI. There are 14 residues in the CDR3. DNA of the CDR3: TGTGCCAGCAGTGAGGGGAGTACTGGAAACACCATATATTTT. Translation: CASSEGSTGNTIYF.

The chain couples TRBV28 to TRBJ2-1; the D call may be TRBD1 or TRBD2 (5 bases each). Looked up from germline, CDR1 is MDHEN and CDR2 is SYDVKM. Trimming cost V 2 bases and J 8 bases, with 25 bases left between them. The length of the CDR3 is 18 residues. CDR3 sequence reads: CASSLGRHDEGRQDEQFF. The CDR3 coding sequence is TGTGCCAGCAGTTTAGGGAGACACGATGAGGGGCGCCAGGATGAGCAGTTCTTC.